This is a list of T cell receptor beta chains from one sample in a study of T cell responses to AZD1222 COVID-19 vaccine. The method was immunoSEQ multiplex PCR; TCRdb's version includes in-frame clones alone and lacks a portion of them. The table has about 130,000 clones, approximately 94% seen once. The source material was peripheral blood, sampled on day 0 of AZD1222 vaccination. All receptors derive from an adult in good health. CDR3s include the opening cysteine and the closing phenylalanine or tryptophan. The order of the fields is clone size, V gene, J gene, D gene, CDR3 length, CDR3 protein, CDR3 DNA. A D gene is named only where the DNA matches it firmly. Clone size is not always given. Where it is, it says once, few, many or a class for expanded clones.

abundance: .
v_gene: TRBV19
j_gene: TRBJ1-3
d_gene: .
len: 14
CDR3aa: CASSIDSSGNTIYF
CDR3nt: TGTGCCAGTAGTATCGACAGCTCTGGAAACACCATATATTTT

abundance: .
v_gene: TRBV20-1
j_gene: TRBJ2-1
d_gene: TRBD2
len: 11
CDR3aa: CSARGLGEQFF
CDR3nt: TGCAGTGCTAGGGGACTAGGTGAGCAGTTCTTC

abundance: .
v_gene: TRBV28
j_gene: TRBJ1-2
d_gene: .
len: 15
CDR3aa: CASSGVRGVDYGYTF
CDR3nt: TGTGCCAGCAGTGGAGTGAGGGGGGTTGACTATGGCTACACCTTC

abundance: .
v_gene: TRBV5-6
j_gene: TRBJ1-1
d_gene: TRBD1
len: 17
CDR3aa: CASSLRDRGWEDTEAFF
CDR3nt: TGTGCCAGCAGCTTGCGCGACAGGGGGTGGGAGGACACTGAAGCTTTCTTT

abundance: .
v_gene: TRBV28
j_gene: TRBJ1-5
d_gene: .
len: 15
CDR3aa: CASSFLDTANQPQHF
CDR3nt: TGTGCCAGCAGTTTTCTCGACACAGCGAATCAGCCCCAGCATTTT

abundance: few
v_gene: TRBV7-2
j_gene: TRBJ1-2
d_gene: .
len: 16
CDR3aa: CASSFETGRRGYGYTF
CDR3nt: TGTGCCAGCAGCTTCGAAACAGGGCGGCGGGGGTATGGCTACACCTTC

abundance: .
v_gene: TRBV10-3
j_gene: TRBJ1-1
d_gene: .
len: 13
CDR3aa: CAISERGEKEAFF
CDR3nt: TGTGCCATCAGTGAGCGGGGGGAAAAAGAAGCTTTCTTT

abundance: .
v_gene: TRBV27
j_gene: TRBJ1-2
d_gene: .
len: 15
CDR3aa: CASSFDGVAGAGYTF
CDR3nt: TGTGCCAGCAGTTTCGACGGAGTGGCCGGGGCTGGCTACACCTTC

abundance: .
v_gene: TRBV9
j_gene: TRBJ2-1
d_gene: TRBD1
len: 15
CDR3aa: CASSAPGGSYNEQFF
CDR3nt: TGTGCCAGCAGCGCCCCAGGGGGCTCCTACAATGAGCAGTTCTTC

abundance: .
v_gene: TRBV28
j_gene: TRBJ1-5
d_gene: .
len: 14
CDR3aa: CASRDTELGRPQHF
CDR3nt: TGTGCCAGCAGGGACACAGAACTCGGACGACCCCAGCATTTT

abundance: .
v_gene: TRBV19
j_gene: TRBJ2-1
d_gene: TRBD2
len: 14
CDR3aa: CASALAGAYNEQFF
CDR3nt: TGTGCCAGTGCACTAGCGGGAGCCTACAATGAGCAGTTCTTC

abundance: .
v_gene: TRBV29-1
j_gene: TRBJ1-5
d_gene: .
len: 13
CDR3aa: CSVMGGGNQPQHF
CDR3nt: TGCAGCGTTATGGGGGGAGGGAATCAGCCCCAGCATTTT

abundance: .
v_gene: TRBV25-1
j_gene: TRBJ2-7
d_gene: .
len: 16
CDR3aa: CASSGFNRDRSNEQYF
CDR3nt: TGTGCCAGCAGTGGGTTTAACCGGGACCGGTCCAACGAGCAGTACTTC

abundance: .
v_gene: TRBV7-8
j_gene: TRBJ1-2
d_gene: TRBD1
len: 15
CDR3aa: CASSSQGQGLSGYTF
CDR3nt: TGTGCCAGCAGCTCCCAGGGACAGGGACTATCGGGCTACACCTTC

abundance: .
v_gene: TRBV19
j_gene: TRBJ2-2
d_gene: .
len: 11
CDR3aa: CASSRARWLFF
CDR3nt: TGTGCCAGTAGTCGAGCCAGGTGGCTGTTTTTT

abundance: .
v_gene: TRBV5-1
j_gene: TRBJ2-5
d_gene: TRBD2
len: 16
CDR3aa: CASGLRTSGSGETQYF
CDR3nt: TGCGCCAGCGGGCTACGCACTAGCGGGAGTGGAGAGACCCAGTACTTC

abundance: .
v_gene: TRBV27
j_gene: TRBJ2-1
d_gene: TRBD1
len: 13
CDR3aa: CASSLIQGAEQFF
CDR3nt: TGTGCCAGCAGCCTGATCCAGGGGGCCGAGCAGTTCTTC

abundance: .
v_gene: TRBV27
j_gene: TRBJ2-1
d_gene: TRBD2
len: 16
CDR3aa: CASSLLTSGRYNEQFF
CDR3nt: TGTGCCAGCAGTCTACTGACTAGCGGGAGATACAATGAGCAGTTCTTC

abundance: .
v_gene: TRBV5-5
j_gene: TRBJ2-3
d_gene: .
len: 13
CDR3aa: CASRRQPADTQYF
CDR3nt: TGTGCCAGCAGGCGTCAACCTGCAGATACGCAGTATTTT

abundance: .
v_gene: TRBV28
j_gene: TRBJ1-5
d_gene: .
len: 14
CDR3aa: CASSLPRAGQPQHF
CDR3nt: TGTGCCAGCAGTTTGCCCAGGGCTGGTCAGCCCCAGCATTTT

abundance: .
v_gene: TRBV25-1
j_gene: TRBJ1-1
d_gene: TRBD1
len: 14
CDR3aa: CASRVGQANTEAFF
CDR3nt: TGTGCCAGCAGGGTGGGACAGGCGAACACTGAAGCTTTCTTT

abundance: .
v_gene: TRBV12-5
j_gene: TRBJ2-1
d_gene: .
len: 15
CDR3aa: CASGLGTADRNEQFF
CDR3nt: TGTGCTAGTGGTTTGGGGACGGCCGACAGGAATGAGCAGTTCTTC

abundance: .
v_gene: TRBV19
j_gene: TRBJ1-2
d_gene: .
len: 15
CDR3aa: CASSIDPGQIYGYTF
CDR3nt: TGTGCCAGTAGTATAGATCCCGGACAGATCTATGGCTACACCTTC

abundance: .
v_gene: TRBV5-1
j_gene: TRBJ2-7
d_gene: TRBD1
len: 14
CDR3aa: CASSSGTGSYEQYF
CDR3nt: TGCGCCAGCAGCTCCGGGACAGGGTCCTACGAGCAGTACTTC

abundance: .
v_gene: TRBV10-3
j_gene: TRBJ2-1
d_gene: .
len: 12
CDR3aa: CAISEAANEQFF
CDR3nt: TGTGCCATCAGTGAGGCAGCTAATGAGCAGTTCTTC

abundance: .
v_gene: TRBV5-1
j_gene: TRBJ1-2
d_gene: .
len: 13
CDR3aa: CASSLDGSYGYTF
CDR3nt: TGCGCCAGCAGCTTGGACGGATCCTATGGCTACACCTTC

abundance: .
v_gene: TRBV19
j_gene: TRBJ1-5
d_gene: TRBD1
len: 14
CDR3aa: CASSISGGGQPQHF
CDR3nt: TGTGCCAGTAGTATTTCAGGGGGCGGTCAGCCCCAGCATTTT

abundance: .
v_gene: TRBV7-9
j_gene: TRBJ1-2
d_gene: .
len: 14
CDR3aa: CASSLDAVPYGYTF
CDR3nt: TGTGCCAGCAGCTTAGATGCAGTGCCCTATGGCTACACCTTC

abundance: .
v_gene: TRBV6-4
j_gene: TRBJ2-1
d_gene: TRBD2
len: 15
CDR3aa: CASSETSGTYNEQFF
CDR3nt: TGTGCCAGCAGCGAGACTAGCGGGACCTACAATGAGCAGTTCTTC

abundance: .
v_gene: TRBV6-1
j_gene: TRBJ2-5
d_gene: .
len: 15
CDR3aa: CASTENGLVGQAQYF
CDR3nt: TGTGCCAGCACTGAAAACGGACTGGTAGGCCAGGCCCAGTACTTC

abundance: .
v_gene: TRBV14
j_gene: TRBJ2-7
d_gene: TRBD1
len: 14
CDR3aa: CASSHGTGSYEQYF
CDR3nt: TGTGCCAGCAGCCACGGGACAGGGAGTTACGAGCAGTACTTC

abundance: .
v_gene: TRBV7-9
j_gene: TRBJ2-3
d_gene: .
len: 14
CDR3aa: CASSHGVSTDTQYF
CDR3nt: TGTGCCAGCAGCCATGGAGTTTCCACAGATACGCAGTATTTT

abundance: .
v_gene: TRBV12-3/TRBV12-4
j_gene: TRBJ1-3
d_gene: .
len: 12
CDR3aa: CASSLNLNTIYF
CDR3nt: TGTGCCAGCAGTTTAAATCTGAACACCATATATTTT

abundance: .
v_gene: TRBV4-1
j_gene: TRBJ1-2
d_gene: TRBD1
len: 14
CDR3aa: CASSSGQGKGGYTF
CDR3nt: TGCGCCAGCAGCTCGGGACAGGGGAAAGGTGGCTACACCTTC